This T cell receptor (beta chain) was recorded in a study of regulatory T cells in long-lasting Graves disease. On the study more broadly: Graves' patients, diagnosed recently, had received antithyroid drugs under 3 months.

The germline V gene encodes CDR1 SNHLY and CDR2 FYNNEI. V lost 2 bases and J 4 bases, leaving 11 bases between the germline ends. CDR3 length: 15 amino acids. For TCR beta, libraries came from iRepertoire HTBI primers and Arm-PCR of CDR3 regions. TCRdb itself ran the multiplex PCR reads through MiXCR, one entry per CDR3 protein. Here the sample spans about 220,000 distinct CDR3 sequences, approximately 18% being singletons. This clonotype was seen ten or more times. Time point in this sample: newly diagnosed GD, antithyroid drugs for less than 3 months. Isolated PBMC RNA provided the starting material for the TCR library. Graves' disease diagnosis followed American Thyroid Association guidelines. The collection involved drawing roughly 9 milliliters of peripheral blood into EDTA tubes. These data are also associated with another study on T cells in Graves' hyperthyroidism and ophthalmopathy. From that report: Disease duration under 2 months; hyperthyroidism patients were aged 18 to 65.

Sequences were derived from peripheral blood mononuclear cells (PBMCs), sampled at new diagnosis, from a patient treated with antithyroid drugs. The J gene is TRBJ2-2, the V gene TRBV2; D ambiguous. The origin of this receptor is a woman in her twenties or thirties with Graves disease. The CDR3 protein is CASSESPDLTGELFF. CDR3 in DNA: TGTGCCAGCAGTGAATCCCCTGACCTCACCGGGGAGCTGTTTTTT.